Sequencing of this TCR beta chain was carried out in a study of graft-versus-host responses after intestinal transplantation. Assay used: immunoSEQ multiplex PCR; TCRdb lists only in-frame clones, some missing. The table lists about 92,000 clones, about 90% of them singletons. Overall study results and limits: Peak circulating GvH clone levels tracked with early post-transplant HvG declines. GvH clones occurred in recipient marrow; some first appeared in ileum or blood. Graft-versus-host to host-versus-graft clonal ratios in allografts were high in patients with graft-donor T cell macrochimerism.

On this clone itself: Its antigen remains unknown.

The TCR originated in a human donor who received an intestinal transplant. This specimen consisted of unstimulated CD8+ T cells sorted from spleen or lymph node cells, obtained before intestinal transplant.

The CDR3 DNA reads as TGTGCCCGCGGCTGGGGGGGGAACACCGGGGAGCTGTTTTTT. It yields the protein CARGWGGNTGELFF. The gene calls are TRBV2 and TRBJ2-2; TRBD2 matches at 7 bases. Germline values: CDR1 SNHLY, CDR2 FYNNEI. This CDR3 spans 14 amino acids. Trimming cost V 11 bases and J 1 base; bases outside gene matches: 7.